The source of this T cell receptor (beta chain) is a study of blood T cell repertoires in COVID-19. About the study: The United States, Italy and Spain were the sources of the acute and convalescent COVID-19 samples. T cells, B-cell-depleted T cells, or PBMCs supplied cDNA or gDNA.

Per the original data handling: Amplified reference gene primers provided the basis for estimating nucleated cell counts. The data were produced by immunoSEQ multiplex PCR, yet TCRdb's version contains in-frame clones alone and is incomplete. The DNA was the basis for D and trimming; V, J and clone size are from that table. Among 30,000 to 35,000 clones, nearly 90% were seen once, and the ten largest hold 25% to 35%. V trimming: 7 bases; J trimming: 5 bases; junction bases outside the gene matches: 13. Germline lookup yields CDR1 MDHEN and CDR2 SYDVKM. The CDR3 sequence is 16 residues long. V and J are TRBV28 and TRBJ2-1; TRBD2 aligns across 8 bases. The material sequenced was peripheral blood. This TCR was sampled from a man older than 75 with acute or convalescent COVID-19. DNA for the CDR3: TGTGCCAGCACTTTCGGGGGGGGACTACCACACAATGAGCAGTTCTTC. It codes for CASTFGGGLPHNEQFF. The full variable domain, in which reference TRBV28 and TRBJ2-1 provide the parts outside the CDR3, is DVKVTQSSRYLVKRTGEKVFLECVQDMDHENMFWYRQDPGLGLRLIYFSYDVKMKEKGDIPEGYSVSREKKERFSLILESASTNQTSMYLCASTFGGGLPHNEQFFGPGTRLTVL.